This T cell receptor (beta chain) was recovered during a study of cytomegalovirus exposure and HLA in healthy donors. It was with 60 Vbeta and 13 Jbeta primers that the PCR ran. TCRdb's copy holds only in-frame clones and misses some; the assay was immunoSEQ multiplex PCR. The data show roughly 100,000 clones, 66% seen once. Study-wide results and limits: Indistinguishable V segments such as TRBV6-2 and TRBV6-3 were excluded. An apparent linkage of common viral pathogens to several of the most significant clusters emerged in a later analysis.

Worth noting for this clone: Its antigen is still unknown.

This CDR3 contains 14 residues. Trimming removed 6 bases at V and 3 bases at J, with 12 bases between. CDR1 SGHVS and CDR2 FQNEAQ come from the germline V gene. V and J are TRBV7-8 and TRBJ2-1, with D perhaps TRBD2 (6 bases). This TCR was sampled from a woman aged 45-65 years in good health and CMV-seronegative. The specimen sequenced was PBMCs. The CDR3 spells CASRPAGFYNEQFF. The CDR3 nucleotides read TGTGCCAGCAGACCTGCGGGATTCTACAATGAGCAGTTCTTC.